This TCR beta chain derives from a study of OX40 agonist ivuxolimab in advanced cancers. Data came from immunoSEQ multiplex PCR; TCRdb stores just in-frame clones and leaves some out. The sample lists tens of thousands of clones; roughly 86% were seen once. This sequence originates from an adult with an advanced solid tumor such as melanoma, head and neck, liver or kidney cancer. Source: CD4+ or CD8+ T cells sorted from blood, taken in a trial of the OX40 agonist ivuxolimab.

The CDR3 region is CASSPPAGQGIYEQYF. The CDR3 nucleotides read TGTGCCAGCTCACCCCCTGCCGGCCAGGGCATCTACGAGCAGTACTTC. The chain recombines TRBV18 with TRBJ2-7; D possibly corresponds to TRBD1 (5 bases). The CDR3 extends over 16 amino acids. Trimming removed 3 bases at V and 3 bases at J, with 18 bases between. Per the germline V gene, CDR1 is KGHSH and CDR2 is LQKENI.